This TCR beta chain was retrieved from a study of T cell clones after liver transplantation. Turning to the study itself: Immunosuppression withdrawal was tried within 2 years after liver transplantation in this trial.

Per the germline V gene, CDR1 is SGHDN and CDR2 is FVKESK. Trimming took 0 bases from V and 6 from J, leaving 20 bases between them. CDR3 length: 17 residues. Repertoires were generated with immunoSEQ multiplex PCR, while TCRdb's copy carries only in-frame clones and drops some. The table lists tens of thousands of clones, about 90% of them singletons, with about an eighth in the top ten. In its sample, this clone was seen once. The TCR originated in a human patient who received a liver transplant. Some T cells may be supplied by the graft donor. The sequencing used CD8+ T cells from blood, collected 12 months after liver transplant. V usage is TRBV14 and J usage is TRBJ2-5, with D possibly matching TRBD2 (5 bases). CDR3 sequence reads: CASSQEPGRGRFKTQYF. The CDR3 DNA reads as TGTGCCAGCAGCCAAGAGCCGGGGAGAGGGCGGTTTAAGACCCAGTACTTC. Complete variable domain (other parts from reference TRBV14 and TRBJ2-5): EAGVTQFPSHSVIEKGQTVTLRCDPISGHDNLYWYRRVMGKEIKFLLHFVKESKQDESGMPNNRFLAERTGGTYSTLKVQPAELEDSGVYFCASSQEPGRGRFKTQYFGPGTRLLVL.